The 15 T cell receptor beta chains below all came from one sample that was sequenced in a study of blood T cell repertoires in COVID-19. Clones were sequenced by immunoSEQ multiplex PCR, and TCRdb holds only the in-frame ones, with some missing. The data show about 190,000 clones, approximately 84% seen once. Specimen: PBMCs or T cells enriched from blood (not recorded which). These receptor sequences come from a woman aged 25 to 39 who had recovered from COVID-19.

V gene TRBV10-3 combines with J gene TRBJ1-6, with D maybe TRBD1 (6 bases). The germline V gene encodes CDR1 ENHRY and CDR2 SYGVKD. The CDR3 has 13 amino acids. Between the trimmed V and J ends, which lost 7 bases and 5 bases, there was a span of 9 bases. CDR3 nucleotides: TGTGCCATCACGGGGGGCAATAATTCACCCCTCCACTTT. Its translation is CAITGGNNSPLHF.

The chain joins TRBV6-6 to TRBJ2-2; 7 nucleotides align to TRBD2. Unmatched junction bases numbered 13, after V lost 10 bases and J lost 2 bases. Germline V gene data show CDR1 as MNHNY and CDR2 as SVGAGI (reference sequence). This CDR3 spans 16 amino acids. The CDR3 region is CATLTRLAENTGELFF. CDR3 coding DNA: TGTGCCACCCTGACGAGGCTAGCGGAAAACACCGGGGAGCTGTTTTTT.

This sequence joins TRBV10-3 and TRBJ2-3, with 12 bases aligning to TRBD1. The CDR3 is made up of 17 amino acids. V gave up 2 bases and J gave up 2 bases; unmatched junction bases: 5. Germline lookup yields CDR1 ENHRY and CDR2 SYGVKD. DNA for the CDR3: TGTGCCATCAGTGAGCGGGCGGGACAGGGGGCCACAGATACGCAGTATTTT. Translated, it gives CAISERAGQGATDTQYF.

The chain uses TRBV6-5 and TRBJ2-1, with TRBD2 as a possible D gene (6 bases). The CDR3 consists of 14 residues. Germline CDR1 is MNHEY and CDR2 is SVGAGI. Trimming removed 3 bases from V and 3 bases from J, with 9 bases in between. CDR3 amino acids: CASSYSGFYNEQFF. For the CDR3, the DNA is TGTGCCAGCAGTTATAGCGGATTCTACAATGAGCAGTTCTTC.

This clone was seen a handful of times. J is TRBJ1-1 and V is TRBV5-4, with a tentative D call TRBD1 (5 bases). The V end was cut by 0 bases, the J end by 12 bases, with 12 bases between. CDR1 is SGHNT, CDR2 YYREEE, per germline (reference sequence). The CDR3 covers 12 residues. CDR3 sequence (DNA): TGTGCCAGCAGCTTGGACAGGTTCGAGACTTTCTTT. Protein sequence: CASSLDRFETFF.

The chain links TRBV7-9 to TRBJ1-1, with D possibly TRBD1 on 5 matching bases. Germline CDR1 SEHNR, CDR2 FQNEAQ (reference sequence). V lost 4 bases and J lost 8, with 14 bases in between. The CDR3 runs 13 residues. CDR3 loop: CASSYESGLEAFF. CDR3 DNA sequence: TGTGCCAGCAGCTACGAATCAGGGCTAGAAGCTTTCTTT.

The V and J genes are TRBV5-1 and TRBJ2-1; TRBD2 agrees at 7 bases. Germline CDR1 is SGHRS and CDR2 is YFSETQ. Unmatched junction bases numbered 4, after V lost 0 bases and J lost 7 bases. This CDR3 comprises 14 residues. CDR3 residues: CASSLGTSPNEQFF. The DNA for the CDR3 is TGCGCCAGCAGCTTGGGGACTAGTCCTAATGAGCAGTTCTTC.

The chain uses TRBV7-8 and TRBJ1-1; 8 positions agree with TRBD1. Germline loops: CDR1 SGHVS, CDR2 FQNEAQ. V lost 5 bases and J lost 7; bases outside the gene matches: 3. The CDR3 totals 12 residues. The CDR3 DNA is TGTGCCAGCAGCCGACAGGGGTTTGAAGCTTTCTTT. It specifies CASSRQGFEAFF. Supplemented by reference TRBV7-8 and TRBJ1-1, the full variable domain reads GAGVSQSPRYKVAKRGQDVALRCDPISGHVSLFWYQQALGQGPEFLTYFQNEAQLDKSGLPSDRFFAERPEGSVSTLKIQRTQQEDSAVYLCASSRQGFEAFFGQGTRLTVV.

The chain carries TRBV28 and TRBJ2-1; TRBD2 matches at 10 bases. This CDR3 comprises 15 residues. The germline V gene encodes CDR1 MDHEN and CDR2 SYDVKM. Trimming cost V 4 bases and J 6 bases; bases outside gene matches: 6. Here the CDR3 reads CASSSLAGAGNEQFF. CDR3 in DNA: TGTGCCAGCAGTTCGCTAGCGGGAGCTGGCAATGAGCAGTTCTTC.

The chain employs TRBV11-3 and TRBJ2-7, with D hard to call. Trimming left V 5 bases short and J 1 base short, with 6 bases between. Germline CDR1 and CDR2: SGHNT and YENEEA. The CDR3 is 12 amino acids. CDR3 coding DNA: TGTGCCAGCAGCACCAGGTCCTACGAGCAGTACTTC. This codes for CASSTRSYEQYF.

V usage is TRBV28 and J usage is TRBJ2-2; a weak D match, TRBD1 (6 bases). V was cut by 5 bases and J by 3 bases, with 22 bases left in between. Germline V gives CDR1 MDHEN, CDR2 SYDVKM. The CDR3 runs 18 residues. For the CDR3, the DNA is TGTGCCAGCAGTCCAACCTCATGGGGACACCTCTACACCGGGGAGCTGTTTTTT. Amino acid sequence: CASSPTSWGHLYTGELFF. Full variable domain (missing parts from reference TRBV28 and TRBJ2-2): DVKVTQSSRYLVKRTGEKVFLECVQDMDHENMFWYRQDPGLGLRLIYFSYDVKMKEKGDIPEGYSVSREKKERFSLILESASTNQTSMYLCASSPTSWGHLYTGELFFGEGSRLTVL.

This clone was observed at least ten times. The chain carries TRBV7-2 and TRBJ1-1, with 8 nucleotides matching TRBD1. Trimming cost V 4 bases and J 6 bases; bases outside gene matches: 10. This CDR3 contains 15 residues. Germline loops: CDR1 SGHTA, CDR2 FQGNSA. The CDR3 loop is CASSYRQGPSAEAFF. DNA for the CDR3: TGTGCCAGCAGCTACCGACAGGGGCCTTCTGCTGAAGCTTTCTTT. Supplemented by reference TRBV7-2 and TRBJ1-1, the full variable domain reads GAGVSQSPSNKVTEKGKDVELRCDPISGHTALYWYRQSLGQGLEFLIYFQGNSAPDKSGLPSDRFSAERTGGSVSTLTIQRTQQEDSAVYLCASSYRQGPSAEAFFGQGTRLTVV.

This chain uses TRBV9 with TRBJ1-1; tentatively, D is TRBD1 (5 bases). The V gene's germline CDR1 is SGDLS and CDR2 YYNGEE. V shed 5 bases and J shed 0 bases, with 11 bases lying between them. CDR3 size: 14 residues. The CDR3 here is CASRKQQVNTEAFF. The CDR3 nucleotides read TGTGCCAGCAGGAAGCAACAGGTGAACACTGAAGCTTTCTTT.

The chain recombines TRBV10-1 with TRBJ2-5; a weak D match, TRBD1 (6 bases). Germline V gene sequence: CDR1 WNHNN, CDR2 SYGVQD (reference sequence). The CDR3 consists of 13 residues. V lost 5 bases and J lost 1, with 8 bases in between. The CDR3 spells CASSRTAQETQYF. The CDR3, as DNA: TGCGCCAGCAGTCGGACAGCCCAAGAGACCCAGTACTTC.

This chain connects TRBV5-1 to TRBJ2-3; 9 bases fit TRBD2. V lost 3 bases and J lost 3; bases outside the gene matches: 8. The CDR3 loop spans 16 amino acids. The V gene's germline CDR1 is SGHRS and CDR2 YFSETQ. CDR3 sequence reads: CASSWRSSGETDTQYF. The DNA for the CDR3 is TGCGCCAGCAGCTGGCGCTCTAGCGGGGAAACAGATACGCAGTATTTT.